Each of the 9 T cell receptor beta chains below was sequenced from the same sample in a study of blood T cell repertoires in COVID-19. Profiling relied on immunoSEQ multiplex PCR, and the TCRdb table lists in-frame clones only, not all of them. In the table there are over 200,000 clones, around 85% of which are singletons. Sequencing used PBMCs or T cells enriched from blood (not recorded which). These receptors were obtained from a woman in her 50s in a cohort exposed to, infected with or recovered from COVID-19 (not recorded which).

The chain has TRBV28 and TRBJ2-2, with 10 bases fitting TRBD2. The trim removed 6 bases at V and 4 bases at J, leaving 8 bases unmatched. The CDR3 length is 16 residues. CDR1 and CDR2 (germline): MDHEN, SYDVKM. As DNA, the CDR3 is TGTGCCAGCAGAGCTAGCGGGGGTGGTGTCACCGGGGAGCTGTTTTTT. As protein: CASRASGGGVTGELFF.

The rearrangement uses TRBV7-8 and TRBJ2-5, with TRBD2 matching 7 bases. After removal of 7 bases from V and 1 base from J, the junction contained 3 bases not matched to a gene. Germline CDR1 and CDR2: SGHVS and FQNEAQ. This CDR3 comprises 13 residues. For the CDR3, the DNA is TGTGCCAGCACCCCGGGGGGCCAAGAGACCCAGTACTTC. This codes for CASTPGGQETQYF.

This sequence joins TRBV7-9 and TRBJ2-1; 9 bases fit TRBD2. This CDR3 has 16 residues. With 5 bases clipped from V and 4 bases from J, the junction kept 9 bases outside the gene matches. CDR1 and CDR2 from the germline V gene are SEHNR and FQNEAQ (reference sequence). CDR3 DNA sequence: TGTGCCAGCAGCAGCCATATAGCGGGGGATTACAATGAGCAGTTCTTC. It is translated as CASSSHIAGDYNEQFF.

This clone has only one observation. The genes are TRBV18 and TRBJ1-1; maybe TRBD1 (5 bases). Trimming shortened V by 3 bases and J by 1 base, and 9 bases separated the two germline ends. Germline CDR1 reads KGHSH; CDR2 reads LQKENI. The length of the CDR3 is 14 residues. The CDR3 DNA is TGTGCCAGCTCACCTCAAACAGGGAACACTGAAGCTTTCTTT. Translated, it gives CASSPQTGNTEAFF.

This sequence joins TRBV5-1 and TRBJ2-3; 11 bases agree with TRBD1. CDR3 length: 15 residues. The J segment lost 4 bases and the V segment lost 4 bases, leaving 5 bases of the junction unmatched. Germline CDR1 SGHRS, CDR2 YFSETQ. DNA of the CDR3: TGCGCCAGCAGCCCCGGGACAGGGGGACCAGATACGCAGTATTTT. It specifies CASSPGTGGPDTQYF. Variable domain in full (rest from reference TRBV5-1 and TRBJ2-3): KAGVTQTPRYLIKTRGQQVTLSCSPISGHRSVSWYQQTPGQGLQFLFEYFSETQRNKGNFPGRFSGRQFSNSRSEMNVSTLELGDSALYLCASSPGTGGPDTQYFGPGTRLTVL.

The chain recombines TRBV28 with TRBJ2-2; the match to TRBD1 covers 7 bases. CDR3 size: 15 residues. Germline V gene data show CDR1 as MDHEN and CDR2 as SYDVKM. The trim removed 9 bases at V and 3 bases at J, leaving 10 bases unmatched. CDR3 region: CARNPGQGDTGELFF. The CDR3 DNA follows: TGTGCCAGAAACCCCGGGCAGGGGGACACCGGGGAGCTGTTTTTT.

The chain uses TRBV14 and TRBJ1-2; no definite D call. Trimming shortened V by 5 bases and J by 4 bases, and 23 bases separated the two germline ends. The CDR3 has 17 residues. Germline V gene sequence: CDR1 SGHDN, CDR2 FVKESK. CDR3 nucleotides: TGTGCCAGCAGCTCCCTTGATGTGTTCGGGGTTCCCTATGGCTACACCTTC. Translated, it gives CASSSLDVFGVPYGYTF. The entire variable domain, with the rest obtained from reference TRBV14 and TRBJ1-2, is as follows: EAGVTQFPSHSVIEKGQTVTLRCDPISGHDNLYWYRRVMGKEIKFLLHFVKESKQDESGMPNNRFLAERTGGTYSTLKVQPAELEDSGVYFCASSSLDVFGVPYGYTFGSGTRLTVV.

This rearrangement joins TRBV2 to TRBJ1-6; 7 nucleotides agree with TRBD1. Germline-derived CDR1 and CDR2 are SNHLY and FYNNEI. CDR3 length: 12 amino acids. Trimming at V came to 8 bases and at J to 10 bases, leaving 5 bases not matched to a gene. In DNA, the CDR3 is TGTGCCAGCTACAGGGGAGAGTCACCCCTCCACTTT. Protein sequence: CASYRGESPLHF.

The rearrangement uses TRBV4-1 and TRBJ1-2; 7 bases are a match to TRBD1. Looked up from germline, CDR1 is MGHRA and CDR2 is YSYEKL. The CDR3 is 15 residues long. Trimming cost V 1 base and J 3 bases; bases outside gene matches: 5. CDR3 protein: CASSQGTTGYYGYTF. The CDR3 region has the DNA TGCGCCAGCAGCCAAGGGACGACAGGGTACTATGGCTACACCTTC.